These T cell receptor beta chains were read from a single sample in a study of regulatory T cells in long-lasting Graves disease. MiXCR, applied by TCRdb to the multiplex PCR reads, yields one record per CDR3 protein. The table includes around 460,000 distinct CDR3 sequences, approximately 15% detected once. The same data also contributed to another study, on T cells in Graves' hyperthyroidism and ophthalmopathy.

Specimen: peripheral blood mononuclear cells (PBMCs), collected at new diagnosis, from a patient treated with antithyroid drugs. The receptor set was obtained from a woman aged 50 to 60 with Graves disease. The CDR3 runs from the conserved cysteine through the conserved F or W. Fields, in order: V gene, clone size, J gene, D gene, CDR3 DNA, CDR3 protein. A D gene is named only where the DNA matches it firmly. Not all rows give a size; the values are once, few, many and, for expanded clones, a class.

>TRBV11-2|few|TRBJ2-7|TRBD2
TGTGCCAGCAGCGATAGCGGGAGGACGAGAAGCGAGCAGTACTTC
CASSDSGRTRSEQYF
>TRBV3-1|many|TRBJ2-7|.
TGTGCCAGCAGCAGAGGGGAAAGCTACGAGCAGTACTTC
CASSRGESYEQYF
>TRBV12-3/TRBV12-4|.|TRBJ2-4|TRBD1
TGTGCCAGCAGTGGACAGGGAGGCATTCAGTACTTC
CASSGQGGIQYF
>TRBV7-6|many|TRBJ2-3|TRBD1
TGTGCCAGCAGCTTACGACAGGGTCCTAGCACAGATACGCAGTATTTT
CASSLRQGPSTDTQYF
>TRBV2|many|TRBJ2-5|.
TGTGCCAGCAATCAGGGGGGGAAGACCCAGTACTTC
CASNQGGKTQYF
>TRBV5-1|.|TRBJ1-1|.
TGCGCCAGCAGCTTGGTGGTGGGGAGTTACACTGAAGCTTTCTTT
CASSLVVGSYTEAFF
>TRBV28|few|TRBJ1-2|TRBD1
TGTGCCAGCAGTTTCGGGCTACAGGGGAACTATGGCTACACCTTC
CASSFGLQGNYGYTF
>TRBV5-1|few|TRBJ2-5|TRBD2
TGCGCCAGCAGCTTGGGCGGGAGCGAGGGAGAGACCCAGTACTTC
CASSLGGSEGETQYF
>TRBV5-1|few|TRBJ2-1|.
TGCGCCAGCAGCTTGATGGGTCGGGGTCTCTACAATGAGCAGTTCTTC
CASSLMGRGLYNEQFF
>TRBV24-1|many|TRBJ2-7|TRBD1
TGTGCCACCAGTGAGGGCAGGGGGCGCGCGACCTACGAGCAGTACTTC
CATSEGRGRATYEQYF
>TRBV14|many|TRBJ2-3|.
TGTGCCAGCAGCCAAATAGGTTCTGGATATGGCACAGATACGCAGTATTTT
CASSQIGSGYGTDTQYF
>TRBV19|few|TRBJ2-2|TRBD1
TGTGCCAGTAGTGTACAGGGGGAGGCCGGGGAGCTGTTTTTT
CASSVQGEAGELFF
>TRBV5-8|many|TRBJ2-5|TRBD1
TGTGCCAGCAGCGTTTTTAAAGGACAGGGTGTCCAAGAGACCCAGTACTTC
CASSVFKGQGVQETQYF
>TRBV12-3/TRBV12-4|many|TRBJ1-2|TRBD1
TGTGCCAGCAGTCCAATTGGGGGACAGAGTAACTATGGCTACACCTTC
CASSPIGGQSNYGYTF
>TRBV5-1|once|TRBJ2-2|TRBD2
TGCGCCAGCAGCTGGGCTAGCGGGAGCCGCACCGGGGAGCTGTTTTTT
CASSWASGSRTGELFF
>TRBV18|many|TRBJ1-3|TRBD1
TGTGCCAGCAGCCGGACAGGAAACTCTGGAAACACCATATATTTT
CASSRTGNSGNTIYF
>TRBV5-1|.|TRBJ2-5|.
TGCGCCAGCAGCACGGACGCCTGGGAGACCCAGTACTTC
CASSTDAWETQYF
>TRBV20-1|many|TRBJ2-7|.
TGCAGTGCTAGGGGCAGCCGAGGGGCCTACGAGCAGTACTTC
CSARGSRGAYEQYF
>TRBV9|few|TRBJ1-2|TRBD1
TGTGCCAGCAGCGTAGAACCAGGGGGATGGGGTAACTATGGCTACACCTTC
CASSVEPGGWGNYGYTF